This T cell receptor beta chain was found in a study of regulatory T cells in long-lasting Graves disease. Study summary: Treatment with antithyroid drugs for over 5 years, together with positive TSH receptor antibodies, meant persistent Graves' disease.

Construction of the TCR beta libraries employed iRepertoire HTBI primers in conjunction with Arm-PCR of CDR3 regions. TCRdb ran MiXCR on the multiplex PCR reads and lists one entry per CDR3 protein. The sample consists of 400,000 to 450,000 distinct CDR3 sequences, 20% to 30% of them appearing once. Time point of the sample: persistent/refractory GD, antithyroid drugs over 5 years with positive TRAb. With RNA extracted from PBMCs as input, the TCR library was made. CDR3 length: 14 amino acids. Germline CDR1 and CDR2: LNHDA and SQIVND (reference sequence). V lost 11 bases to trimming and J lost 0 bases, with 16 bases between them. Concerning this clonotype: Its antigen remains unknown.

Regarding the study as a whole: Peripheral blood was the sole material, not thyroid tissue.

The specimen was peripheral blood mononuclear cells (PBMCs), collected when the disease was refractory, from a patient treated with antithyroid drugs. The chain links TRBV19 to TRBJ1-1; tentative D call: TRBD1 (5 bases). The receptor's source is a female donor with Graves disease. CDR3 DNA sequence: TGTGCCGCATTCGGGGGGACTATGAACACTGAAGCTTTCTTT. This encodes CAAFGGTMNTEAFF. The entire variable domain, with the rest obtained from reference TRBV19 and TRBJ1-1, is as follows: DGGITQSPKYLFRKEGQNVTLSCEQNLNHDAMYWYRQDPGQGLRLIYYSQIVNDFQKGDIAEGYSVSREKKESFPLTVTSAQKNPTAFYLCAAFGGTMNTEAFFGQGTRLTVV.